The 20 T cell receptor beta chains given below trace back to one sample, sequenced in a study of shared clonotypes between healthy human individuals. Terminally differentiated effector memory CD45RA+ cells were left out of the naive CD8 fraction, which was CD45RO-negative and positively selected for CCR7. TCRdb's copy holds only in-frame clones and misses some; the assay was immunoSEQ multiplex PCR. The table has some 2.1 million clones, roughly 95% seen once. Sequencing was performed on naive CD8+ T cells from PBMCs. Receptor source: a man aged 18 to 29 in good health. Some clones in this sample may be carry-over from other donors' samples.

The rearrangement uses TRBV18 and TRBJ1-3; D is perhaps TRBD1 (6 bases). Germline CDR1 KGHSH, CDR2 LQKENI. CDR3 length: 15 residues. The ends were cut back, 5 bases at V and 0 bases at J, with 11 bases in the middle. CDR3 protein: CASSATGISGNTIYF. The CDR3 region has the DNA TGTGCCAGCTCAGCCACAGGGATCTCTGGAAACACCATATATTTT.

The CDR3 region has the DNA TGTGCCAGCAGCGGAGACAGGGGGCGATACAATGAGCAGTTCTTC. This codes for CASSGDRGRYNEQFF. This rearrangement joins TRBV7-6 to TRBJ2-1, with 10 positions matching TRBD1. Germline V gene lookup returns CDR1 SGHVS and CDR2 FNYEAQ. V lost 5 bases, J lost 4 bases, and 5 bases stayed unmatched. The CDR3 covers 15 residues.

Here the CDR3 DNA reads TGTGCCAGCAGCTTAGATTTCCTAGCGGGAGTCCCCGCTGGTAATGAGCAGTTCTTC. Protein sequence: CASSLDFLAGVPAGNEQFF. This chain links TRBV11-2 with TRBJ2-1; 10 bases align to TRBD2. Germline trimming cut 0 bases from V and 7 bases from J; bases unmatched to any gene: 15. CDR3 length: 19 residues. CDR1 and CDR2 from the germline V gene are SGHAT and FQNNGV.

The CDR3 here is CSVVTGGAEKLFF. CDR3 nucleotide sequence: TGCAGCGTCGTCACGGGGGGTGCCGAAAAACTGTTTTTT. The gene calls are TRBV29-1 and TRBJ1-4; a possible D gene is TRBD1 (5 bases). The V and J ends lost 6 bases and 8 bases respectively, with 16 bases between them. The CDR3 runs to 13 residues. Per the germline V gene, CDR1 is SQVTM and CDR2 is ANQGSEA.

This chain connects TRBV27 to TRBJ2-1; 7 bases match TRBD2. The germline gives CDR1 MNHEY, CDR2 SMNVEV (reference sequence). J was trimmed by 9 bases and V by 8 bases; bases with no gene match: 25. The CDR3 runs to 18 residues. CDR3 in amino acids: CASRIREVNSLNFPEQFF. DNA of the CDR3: TGTGCCAGCCGAATACGGGAGGTTAACAGCTTGAACTTTCCTGAGCAGTTCTTC.

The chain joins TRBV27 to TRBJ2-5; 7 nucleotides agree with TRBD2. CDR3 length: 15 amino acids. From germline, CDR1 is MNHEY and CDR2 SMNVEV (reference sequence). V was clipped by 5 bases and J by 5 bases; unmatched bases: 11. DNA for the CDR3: TGTGCCAGCAGTGACGGGACTCTAGCGGTCGAGACCCAGTACTTC. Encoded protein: CASSDGTLAVETQYF.

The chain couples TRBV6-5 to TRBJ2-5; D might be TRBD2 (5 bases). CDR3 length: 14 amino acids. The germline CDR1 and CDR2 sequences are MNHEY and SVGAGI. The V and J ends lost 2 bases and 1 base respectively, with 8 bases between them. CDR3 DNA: TGTGCCAGCAGTTACAGCGGATTCCAAGAGACCCAGTACTTC. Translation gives CASSYSGFQETQYF.

The chain's CDR3 is CASSLTGSDEQFF. For the CDR3, the DNA is TGTGCCAGCAGTCTCACAGGGTCCGATGAGCAGTTCTTC. The chain links TRBV28 to TRBJ2-1, with TRBD1 as a possible D gene (6 bases). The germline gives CDR1 MDHEN, CDR2 SYDVKM. The germline V and J ends were trimmed by 5 bases and 8 bases, with 13 bases remaining between them. The CDR3 is made up of 13 amino acids.

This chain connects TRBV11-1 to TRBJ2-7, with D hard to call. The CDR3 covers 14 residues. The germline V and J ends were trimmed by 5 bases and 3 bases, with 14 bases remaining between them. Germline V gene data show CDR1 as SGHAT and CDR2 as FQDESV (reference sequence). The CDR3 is CASSPGGVFYEQYF. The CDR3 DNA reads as TGTGCCAGCAGCCCGGGTGGGGTCTTCTACGAGCAGTACTTC.

The CDR3 nucleotides read TGCGCCAGCAGCTTGGCGCGGTTGGAGGGACAGGGTAACACTGAAGCTTTCTTT. Its protein product is CASSLARLEGQGNTEAFF. V and J are TRBV5-1 and TRBJ1-1, with 9 nucleotides matching TRBD1. V dropped 0 bases and J dropped 2; count of bases not matched to a gene: 11. In germline, CDR1 is SGHRS, CDR2 YFSETQ. The CDR3 covers 18 residues.

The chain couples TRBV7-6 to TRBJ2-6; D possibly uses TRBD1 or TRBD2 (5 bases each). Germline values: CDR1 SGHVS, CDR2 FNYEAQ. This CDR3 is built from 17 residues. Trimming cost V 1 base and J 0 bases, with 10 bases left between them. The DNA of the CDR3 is TGTGCCAGCAGCTTAGGTCGGGGCGGCTCTGGGGCCAACGTCCTGACTTTC. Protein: CASSLGRGGSGANVLTF.

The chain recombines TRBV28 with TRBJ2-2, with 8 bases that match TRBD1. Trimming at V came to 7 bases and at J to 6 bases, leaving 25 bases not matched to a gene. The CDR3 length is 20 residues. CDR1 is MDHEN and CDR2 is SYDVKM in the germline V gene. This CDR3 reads CASTSPDSRRTGGIPGELFF. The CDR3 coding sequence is TGTGCCAGCACCTCGCCGGACTCAAGGAGAACAGGGGGTATACCCGGGGAGCTGTTTTTT.

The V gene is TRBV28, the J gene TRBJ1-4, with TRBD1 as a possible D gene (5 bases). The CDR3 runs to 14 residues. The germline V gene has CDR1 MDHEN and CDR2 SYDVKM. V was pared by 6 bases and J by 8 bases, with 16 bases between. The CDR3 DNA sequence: TGTGCCAGCAGCAGCCTAGGGGAAGGGGAAAAACTGTTTTTT. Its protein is CASSSLGEGEKLFF.

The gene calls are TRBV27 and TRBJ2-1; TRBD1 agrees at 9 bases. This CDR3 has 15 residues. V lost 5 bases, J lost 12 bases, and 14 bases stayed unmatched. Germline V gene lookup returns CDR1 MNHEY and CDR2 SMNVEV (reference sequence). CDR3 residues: CASSLLPGQGLLQFF. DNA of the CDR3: TGTGCCAGCAGTCTACTCCCGGGACAGGGTCTCTTGCAGTTCTTC.

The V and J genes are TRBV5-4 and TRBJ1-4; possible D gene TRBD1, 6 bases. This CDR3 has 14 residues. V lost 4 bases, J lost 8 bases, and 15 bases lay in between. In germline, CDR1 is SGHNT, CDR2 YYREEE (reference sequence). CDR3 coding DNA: TGTGCCAGCAGCGTGTCAGGGGTGTACGAAAAACTGTTTTTT. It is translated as CASSVSGVYEKLFF.

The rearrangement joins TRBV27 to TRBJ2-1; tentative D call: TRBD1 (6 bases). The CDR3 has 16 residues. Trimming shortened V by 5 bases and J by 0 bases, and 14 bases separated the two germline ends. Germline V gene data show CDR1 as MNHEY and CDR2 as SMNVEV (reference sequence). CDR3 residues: CASSRTELSSYNEQFF. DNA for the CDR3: TGTGCCAGCAGTCGGACAGAACTATCCTCCTACAATGAGCAGTTCTTC.

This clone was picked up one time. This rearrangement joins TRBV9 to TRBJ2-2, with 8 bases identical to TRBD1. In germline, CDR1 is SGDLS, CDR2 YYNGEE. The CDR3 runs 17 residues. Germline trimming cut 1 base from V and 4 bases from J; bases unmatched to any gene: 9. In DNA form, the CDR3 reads TGTGCCAGCAGCGTACTCAAAGCAGGGGGCGCCACCGGGGAGCTGTTTTTT. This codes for CASSVLKAGGATGELFF.

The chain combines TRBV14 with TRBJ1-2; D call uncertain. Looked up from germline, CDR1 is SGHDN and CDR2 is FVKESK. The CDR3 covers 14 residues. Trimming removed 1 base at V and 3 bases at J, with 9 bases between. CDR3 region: CASSQGSRDYGYTF. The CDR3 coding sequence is TGTGCCAGCAGCCAAGGGTCGAGGGACTATGGCTACACCTTC.

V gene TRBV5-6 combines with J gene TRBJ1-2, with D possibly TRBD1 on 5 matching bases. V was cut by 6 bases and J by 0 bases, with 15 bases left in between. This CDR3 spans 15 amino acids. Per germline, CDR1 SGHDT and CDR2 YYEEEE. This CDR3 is CASKWGPATNYGYTF. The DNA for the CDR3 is TGTGCCAGCAAATGGGGCCCAGCGACTAACTATGGCTACACCTTC.

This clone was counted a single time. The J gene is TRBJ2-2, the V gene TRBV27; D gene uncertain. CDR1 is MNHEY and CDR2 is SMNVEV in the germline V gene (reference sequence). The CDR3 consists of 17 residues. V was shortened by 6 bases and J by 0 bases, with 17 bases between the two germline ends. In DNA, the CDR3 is TGTGCCAGCAGCTCCTCTCCGGCGGCCGCGAACACCGGGGAGCTGTTTTTT. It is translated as CASSSSPAAANTGELFF.